This T cell receptor beta chain originates from a study of vaccination effects on CD4 cells after COVID-19. General study findings and limits: From healthy vaccinees, only 1 of 255 vaccine-induced clones also reacted to common cold coronaviruses.

Viral peptide pool expansion of antigen-specific CD4+ T cells preceded sequencing in the ViraFEST assay. After roughly 11 days in culture, the CD4+ T cells were isolated. Vaccinated participants had no history of SARS-CoV-2 infection and tested negative for nucleocapsid antibodies. Supplemented with roughly 9 IU/ml IL-2 and roughly 10 ug/ml peptides, roughly 2 million PBMC per well were kept in culture. Half the medium was swapped for IL-2 medium on days 3 and 7. The CDR3 totals 16 residues. Germline V gives CDR1 SGHAT, CDR2 FQNNGV. Losses at the gene ends were 4 bases for V and 9 bases for J; bases not matched to a gene: 10. Assay: immunoSEQ multiplex PCR; the TCRdb copy retains only in-frame clones and omits some. The profile shows fewer than 70,000 clones, under 90% of them singletons. To note about this clone: Its antigen is unknown.

This TCR came from a human donor who received a COVID-19 vaccine. The chain recombines TRBV11-2 with TRBJ1-6; 9 bases fit TRBD1. The sample in question was CD4+ T cells from PBMCs cultured with SARS-CoV-2 spike peptides, obtained before COVID-19 vaccination. This chain's CDR3 is CASSWDRALSASPLHF. CDR3 DNA sequence: TGTGCCAGCAGCTGGGACAGGGCACTATCGGCTTCACCCCTCCACTTT.